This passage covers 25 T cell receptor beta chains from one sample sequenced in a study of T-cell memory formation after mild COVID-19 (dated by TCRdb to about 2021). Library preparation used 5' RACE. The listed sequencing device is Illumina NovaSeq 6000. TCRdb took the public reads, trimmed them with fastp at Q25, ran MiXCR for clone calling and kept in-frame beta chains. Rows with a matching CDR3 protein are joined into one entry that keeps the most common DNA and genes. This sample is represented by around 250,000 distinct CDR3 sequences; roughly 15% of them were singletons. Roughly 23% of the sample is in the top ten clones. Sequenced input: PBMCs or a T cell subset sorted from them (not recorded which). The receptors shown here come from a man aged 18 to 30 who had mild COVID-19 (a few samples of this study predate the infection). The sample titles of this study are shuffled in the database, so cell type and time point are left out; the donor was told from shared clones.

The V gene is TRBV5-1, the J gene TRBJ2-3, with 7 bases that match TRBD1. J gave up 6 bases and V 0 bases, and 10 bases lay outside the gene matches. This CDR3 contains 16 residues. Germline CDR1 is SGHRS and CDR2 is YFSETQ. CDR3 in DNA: TGCGCCAGCAGCTTGGAGCACAGGGGTAGAGGGGATACGCAGTATTTT. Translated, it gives CASSLEHRGRGDTQYF.

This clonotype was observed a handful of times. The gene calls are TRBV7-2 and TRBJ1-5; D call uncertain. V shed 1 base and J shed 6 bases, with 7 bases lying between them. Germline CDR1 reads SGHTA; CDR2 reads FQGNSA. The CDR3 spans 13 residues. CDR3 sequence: CASSLVVGQPQHF. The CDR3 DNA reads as TGTGCCAGCAGCTTAGTTGTGGGTCAGCCCCAGCATTTT. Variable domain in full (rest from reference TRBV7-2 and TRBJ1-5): GAGVSQSPSNKVTEKGKDVELRCDPISGHTALYWYRQSLGQGLEFLIYFQGNSAPDKSGLPSDRFSAERTGGSVSTLTIQRTQQEDSAVYLCASSLVVGQPQHFGDGTRLSIL.

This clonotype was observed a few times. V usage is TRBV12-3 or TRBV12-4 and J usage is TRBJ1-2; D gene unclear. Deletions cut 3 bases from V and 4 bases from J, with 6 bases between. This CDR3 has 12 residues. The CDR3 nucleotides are TGTGCCAGCAGTTTTACACCCTATGGCTACACCTTC. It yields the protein CASSFTPYGYTF.

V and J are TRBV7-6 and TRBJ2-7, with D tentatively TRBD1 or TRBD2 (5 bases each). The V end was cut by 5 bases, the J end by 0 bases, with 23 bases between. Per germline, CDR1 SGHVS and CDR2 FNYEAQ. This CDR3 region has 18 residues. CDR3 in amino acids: CASSPRMDRDPYSYEQYV. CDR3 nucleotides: TGTGCCAGCAGCCCGCGAATGGACCGGGACCCATACTCCTACGAGCAGTACGTC.

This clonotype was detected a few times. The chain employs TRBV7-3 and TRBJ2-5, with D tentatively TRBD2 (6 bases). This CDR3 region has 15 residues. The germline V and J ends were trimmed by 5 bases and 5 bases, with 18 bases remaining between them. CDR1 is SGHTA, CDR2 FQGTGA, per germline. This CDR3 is CASSAGTLPGETQYF. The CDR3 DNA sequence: TGTGCCAGCAGCGCCGGGACTCTCCCCGGGGAGACCCAGTACTTC.

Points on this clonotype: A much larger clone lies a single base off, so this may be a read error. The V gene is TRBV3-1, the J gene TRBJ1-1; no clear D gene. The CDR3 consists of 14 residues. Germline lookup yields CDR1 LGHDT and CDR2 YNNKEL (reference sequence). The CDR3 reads CASSQGSGNTEALF. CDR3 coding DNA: TGTGCCAGCAGCCAGGGGAGTGGGAACACTGAAGCTTTATTT.

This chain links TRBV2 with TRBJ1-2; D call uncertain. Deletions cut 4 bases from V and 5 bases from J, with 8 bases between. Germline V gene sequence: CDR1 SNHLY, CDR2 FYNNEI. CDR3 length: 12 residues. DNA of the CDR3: TGTGCCAGCAGTGGGCCCGGGTATGGCTACACCTTC. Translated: CASSGPGYGYTF.

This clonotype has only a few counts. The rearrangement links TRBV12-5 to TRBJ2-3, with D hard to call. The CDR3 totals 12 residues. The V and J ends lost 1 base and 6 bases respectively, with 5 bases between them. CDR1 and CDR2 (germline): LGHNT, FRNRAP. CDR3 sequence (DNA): TGTGCTAGTGGTTTGGCCCACGATACGCAGTATTTT. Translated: CASGLAHDTQYF.

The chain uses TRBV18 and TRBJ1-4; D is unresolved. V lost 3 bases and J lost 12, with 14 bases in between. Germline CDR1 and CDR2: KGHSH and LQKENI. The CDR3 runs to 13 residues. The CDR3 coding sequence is TGTGCCAGCTCACCGTTTCCCGGGTCAGAACTGTTTTTT. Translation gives CASSPFPGSELFF. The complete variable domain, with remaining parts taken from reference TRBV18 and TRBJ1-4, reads NAGVMQNPRHLVRRRGQEARLRCSPMKGHSHVYWYRQLPEEGLKFMVYLQKENIIDESGMPKERFSAEFPKEGPSILRIQQVVRGDSAAYFCASSPFPGSELFFGSGTQLSVL.

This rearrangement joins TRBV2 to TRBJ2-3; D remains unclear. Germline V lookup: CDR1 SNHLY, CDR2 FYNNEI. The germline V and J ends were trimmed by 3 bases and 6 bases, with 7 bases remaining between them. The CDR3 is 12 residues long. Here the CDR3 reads CASSEVPDTQYF. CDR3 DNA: TGTGCCAGCAGTGAGGTGCCCGATACGCAGTATTTT.

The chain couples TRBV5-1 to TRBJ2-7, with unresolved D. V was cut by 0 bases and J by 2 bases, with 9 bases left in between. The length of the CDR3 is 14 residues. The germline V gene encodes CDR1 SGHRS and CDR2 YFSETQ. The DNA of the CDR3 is TGCGCCAGCAGCTTGGATCTGTTGCCCTACGAGCAGTACTTC. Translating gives CASSLDLLPYEQYF.

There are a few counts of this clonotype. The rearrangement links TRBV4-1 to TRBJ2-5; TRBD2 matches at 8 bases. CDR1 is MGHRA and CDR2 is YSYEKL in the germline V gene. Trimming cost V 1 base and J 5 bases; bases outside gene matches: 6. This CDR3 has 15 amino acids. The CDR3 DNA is TGCGCCAGCAGCCAAGTTGAGCGGGGGCTGGAGACCCAGTACTTC. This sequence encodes CASSQVERGLETQYF.

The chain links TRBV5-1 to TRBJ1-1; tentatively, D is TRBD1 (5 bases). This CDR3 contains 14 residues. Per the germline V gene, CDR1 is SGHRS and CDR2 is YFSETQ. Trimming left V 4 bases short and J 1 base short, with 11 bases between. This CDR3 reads CASSPDTGNTEAFF. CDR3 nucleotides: TGCGCCAGCAGCCCGGATACAGGGAACACTGAAGCTTTCTTT.

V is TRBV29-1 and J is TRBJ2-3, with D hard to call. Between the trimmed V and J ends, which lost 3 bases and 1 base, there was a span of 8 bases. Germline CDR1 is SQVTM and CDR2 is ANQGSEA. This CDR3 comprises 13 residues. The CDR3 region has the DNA TGCAGCGTTGATTCGTGGGGCACAGATACGCAGTATTTT. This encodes CSVDSWGTDTQYF.

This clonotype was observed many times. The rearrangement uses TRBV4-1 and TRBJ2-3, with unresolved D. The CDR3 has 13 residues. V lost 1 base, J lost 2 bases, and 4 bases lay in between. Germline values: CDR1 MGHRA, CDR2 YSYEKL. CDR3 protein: CASSQAITDTQYF. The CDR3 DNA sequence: TGCGCCAGCAGCCAAGCCATCACAGATACGCAGTATTTT.

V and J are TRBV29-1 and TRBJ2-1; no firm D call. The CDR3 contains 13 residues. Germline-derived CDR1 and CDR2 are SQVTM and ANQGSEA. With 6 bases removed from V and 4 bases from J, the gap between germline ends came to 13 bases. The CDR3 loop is CSVAYGVYNEQFF. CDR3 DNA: TGCAGCGTGGCTTATGGGGTATACAATGAGCAGTTCTTC.

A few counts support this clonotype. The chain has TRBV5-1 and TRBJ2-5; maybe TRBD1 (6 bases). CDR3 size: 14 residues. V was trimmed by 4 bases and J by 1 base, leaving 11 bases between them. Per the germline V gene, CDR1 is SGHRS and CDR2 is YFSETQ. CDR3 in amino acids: CASSNRQVQETQYF. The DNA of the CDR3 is TGCGCCAGCAGCAACAGACAGGTCCAAGAGACCCAGTACTTC. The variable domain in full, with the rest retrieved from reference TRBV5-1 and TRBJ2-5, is KAGVTQTPRYLIKTRGQQVTLSCSPISGHRSVSWYQQTPGQGLQFLFEYFSETQRNKGNFPGRFSGRQFSNSRSEMNVSTLELGDSALYLCASSNRQVQETQYFGPGTRLLVL.

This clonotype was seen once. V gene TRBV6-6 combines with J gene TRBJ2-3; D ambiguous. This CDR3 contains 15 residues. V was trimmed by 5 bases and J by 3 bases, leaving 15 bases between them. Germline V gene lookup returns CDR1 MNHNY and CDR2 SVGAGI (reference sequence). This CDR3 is CASSARGWGTDTQYF. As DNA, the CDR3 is TGTGCCAGCAGTGCCCGTGGGTGGGGAACAGATACGCAGTATTTT.

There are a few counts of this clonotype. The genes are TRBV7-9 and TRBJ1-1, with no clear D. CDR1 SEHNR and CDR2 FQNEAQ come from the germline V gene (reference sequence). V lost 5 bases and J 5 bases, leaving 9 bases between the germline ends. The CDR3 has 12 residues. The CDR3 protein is CASSVLSTEAFF. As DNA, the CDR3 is TGTGCCAGCAGCGTTCTCAGTACTGAAGCTTTCTTT.

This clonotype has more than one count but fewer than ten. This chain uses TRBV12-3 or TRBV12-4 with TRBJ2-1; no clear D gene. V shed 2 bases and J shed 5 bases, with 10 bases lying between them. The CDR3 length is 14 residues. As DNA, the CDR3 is TGTGCCAGCAGTTTAAACAACCGGAACAATGAGCAGTTCTTC. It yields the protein CASSLNNRNNEQFF.

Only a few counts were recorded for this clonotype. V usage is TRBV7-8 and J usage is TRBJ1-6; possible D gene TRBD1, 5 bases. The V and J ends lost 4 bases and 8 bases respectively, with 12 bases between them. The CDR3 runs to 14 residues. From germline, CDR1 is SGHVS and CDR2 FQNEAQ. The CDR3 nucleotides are TGTGCCAGCAGCTACCGGGACTCGGATTCACCCCTCCACTTT. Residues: CASSYRDSDSPLHF.

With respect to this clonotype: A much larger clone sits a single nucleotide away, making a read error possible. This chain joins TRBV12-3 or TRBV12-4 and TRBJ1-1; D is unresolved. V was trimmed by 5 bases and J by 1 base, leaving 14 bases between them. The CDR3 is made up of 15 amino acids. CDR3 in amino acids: CASSPRTVQNTEAFF. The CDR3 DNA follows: TGTGCCAGCAGTCCTCGGACCGTTCAGAACACTGAAGCTTTCTTT.

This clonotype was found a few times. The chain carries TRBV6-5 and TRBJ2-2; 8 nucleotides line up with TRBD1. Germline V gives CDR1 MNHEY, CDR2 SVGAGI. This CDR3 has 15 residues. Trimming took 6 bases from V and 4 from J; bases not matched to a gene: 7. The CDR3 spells CASRRQGMSTGELFF. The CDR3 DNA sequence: TGTGCCAGCAGGAGACAGGGGATGAGCACCGGGGAGCTGTTTTTT.

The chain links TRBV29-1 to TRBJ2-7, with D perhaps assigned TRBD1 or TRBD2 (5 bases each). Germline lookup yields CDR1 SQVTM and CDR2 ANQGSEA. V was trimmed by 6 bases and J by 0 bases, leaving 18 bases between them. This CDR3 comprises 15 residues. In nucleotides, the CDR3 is TGCAGCGTGGCCCCAGCAGAGGGGACCTCCTACGAGCAGTACTTC. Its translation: CSVAPAEGTSYEQYF.

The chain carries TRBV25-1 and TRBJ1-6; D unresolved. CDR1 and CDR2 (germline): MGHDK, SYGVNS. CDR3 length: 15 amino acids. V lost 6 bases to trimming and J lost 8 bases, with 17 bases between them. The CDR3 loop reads CASRTEGRNYSPLHF. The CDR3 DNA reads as TGTGCCAGCAGGACCGAGGGTAGGAATTATTCACCCCTCCACTTT.